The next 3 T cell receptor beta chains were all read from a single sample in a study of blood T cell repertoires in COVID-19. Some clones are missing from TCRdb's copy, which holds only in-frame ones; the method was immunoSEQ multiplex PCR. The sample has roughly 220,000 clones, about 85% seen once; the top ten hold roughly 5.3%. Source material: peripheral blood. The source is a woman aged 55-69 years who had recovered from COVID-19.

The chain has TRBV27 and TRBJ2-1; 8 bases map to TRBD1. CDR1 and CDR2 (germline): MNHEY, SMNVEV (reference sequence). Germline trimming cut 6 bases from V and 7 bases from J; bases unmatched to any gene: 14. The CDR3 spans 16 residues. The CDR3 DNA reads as TGTGCCAGCAGCCAACAGACAGGGGACGACCTGAATGAGCAGTTCTTC. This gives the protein CASSQQTGDDLNEQFF.

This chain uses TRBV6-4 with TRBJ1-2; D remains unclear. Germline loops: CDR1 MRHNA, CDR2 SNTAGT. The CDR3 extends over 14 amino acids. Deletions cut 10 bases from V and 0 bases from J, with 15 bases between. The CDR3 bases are TGTGCCAATCGGAGGGCGACCCCTAACTATGGCTACACCTTC. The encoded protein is CANRRATPNYGYTF.

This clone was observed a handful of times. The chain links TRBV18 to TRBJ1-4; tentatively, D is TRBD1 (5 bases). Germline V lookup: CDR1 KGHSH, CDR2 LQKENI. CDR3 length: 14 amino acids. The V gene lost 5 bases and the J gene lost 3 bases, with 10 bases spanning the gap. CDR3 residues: CASSNGGANEKLFF. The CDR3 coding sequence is TGTGCCAGCTCAAACGGGGGAGCTAATGAAAAACTGTTTTTT.